This TCR beta chain was recorded in a study of blood T cells in healthy people across ages. Study context: T cells yielded about one barcoded beta molecule per two cells through template switching.

Notes on the study in general: A strong correlation was found between TCR beta diversity and the percentage of naive T cells. A roughly linear fall in TCR beta diversity per million T cells was seen with increasing age.

With a J-beta primer mix and a sample-barcoded 5' primer, a second PCR ran about 7 to 12 cycles. TCRdb re-called the 5' RACE reads through MiXCR, storing one row per CDR3 protein. There are 1.5 million to 2 million distinct CDR3 sequences in the sample; 28% occur only once, and roughly 8% lies in the top ten. V was clipped by 9 bases and J by 4 bases, with 19 bases between them. Germline V lookup: CDR1 SGHRS, CDR2 YFSETQ. The CDR3 totals 14 residues. This clonotype was observed a few times. What it binds is not known. The sequence came from a woman aged 25 to 39 in good health. Sequencing used blood. The chain recombines TRBV5-1 with TRBJ1-2, with D uncertain. CDR3 DNA sequence: TGCGCCACCACCGAGTCCGCGGGAGGCTATGGCTACACCTTC. Translation gives CATTESAGGYGYTF.